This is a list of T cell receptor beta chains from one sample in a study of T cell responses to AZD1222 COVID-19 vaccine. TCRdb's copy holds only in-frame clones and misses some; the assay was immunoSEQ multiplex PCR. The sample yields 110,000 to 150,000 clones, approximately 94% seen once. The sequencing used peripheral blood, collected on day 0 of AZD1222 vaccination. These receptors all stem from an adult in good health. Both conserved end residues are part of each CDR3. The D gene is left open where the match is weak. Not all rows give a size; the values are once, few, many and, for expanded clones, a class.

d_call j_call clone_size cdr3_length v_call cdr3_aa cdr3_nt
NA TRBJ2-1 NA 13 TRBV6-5 CASKGTARNEQFF TGTGCCAGCAAAGGGACTGCGCGGAATGAGCAGTTCTTC
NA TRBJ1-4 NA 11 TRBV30 CAWSWEEKLFF TGTGCCTGGAGTTGGGAGGAAAAACTGTTTTTT
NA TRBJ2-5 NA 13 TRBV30 CAWSWISQETQYF TGTGCCTGGAGCTGGATTAGCCAAGAGACCCAGTACTTC
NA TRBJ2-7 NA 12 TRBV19 CASSAGIYEQYF TGTGCCAGTAGTGCCGGAATATACGAGCAGTACTTC
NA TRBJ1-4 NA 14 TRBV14 CASSQLGLSEKLFF TGTGCCAGCAGCCAACTAGGGTTGTCCGAAAAACTGTTTTTT
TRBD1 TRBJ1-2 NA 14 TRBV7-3 CASSSGQGKAGYTF TGTGCCAGCAGCAGCGGACAGGGGAAGGCGGGCTACACCTTC
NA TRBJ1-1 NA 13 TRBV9 CASSVWVGTEAFF TGTGCCAGCAGCGTTTGGGTAGGCACTGAAGCTTTCTTT
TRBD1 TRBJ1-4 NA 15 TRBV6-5 CASISGTGNNEKLFF TGTGCCAGCATTTCCGGGACAGGGAATAATGAAAAACTGTTTTTT
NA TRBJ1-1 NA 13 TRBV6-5 CASRGQRRAEAFF TGTGCCAGCAGAGGGCAACGGAGAGCTGAAGCTTTCTTT
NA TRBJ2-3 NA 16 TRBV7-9 CASSLLSGDSTDTQYF TGTGCCAGCAGCCTTCTCTCGGGGGACTCCACAGATACGCAGTATTTT
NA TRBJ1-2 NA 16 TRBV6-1 CASSERDRQANYGYTF TGTGCCAGCAGTGAAAGAGACAGGCAAGCTAACTATGGCTACACCTTC
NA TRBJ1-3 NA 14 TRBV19 CASSLVSVGNTIYF TGTGCCAGTAGTCTGGTGTCCGTAGGAAACACCATATATTTT
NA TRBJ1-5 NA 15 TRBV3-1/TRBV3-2 CASSQSQGSGQPQHF TGTGCCAGCAGCCAGTCTCAGGGCAGTGGTCAGCCCCAGCATTTT
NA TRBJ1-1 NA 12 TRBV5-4 CASGAGSTEAFF TGTGCCAGCGGGGCAGGGAGCACTGAAGCTTTCTTT
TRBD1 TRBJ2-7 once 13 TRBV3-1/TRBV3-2 CASSRQNRGEQYF TGTGCCAGCAGCCGACAGAACAGGGGCGAGCAGTACTTC
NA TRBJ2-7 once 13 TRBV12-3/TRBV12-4 CASSPDISYEQYF TGTGCCAGCAGCCCGGACATATCCTACGAGCAGTACTTC
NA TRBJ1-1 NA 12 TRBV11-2 CASSPRSGSAFF TGTGCCAGCAGCCCACGCTCGGGGTCGGCTTTCTTT
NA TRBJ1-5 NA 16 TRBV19 CASSIRFRGGNQPQHF TGTGCCAGTAGTATTCGGTTCCGGGGAGGCAATCAGCCCCAGCATTTT
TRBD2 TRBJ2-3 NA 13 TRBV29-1 CSVVSLAADTQYF TGCAGCGTTGTCAGTCTAGCGGCAGATACGCAGTATTTT
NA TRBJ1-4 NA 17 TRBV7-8 CASSLVRIRATNEKLFF TGTGCCAGCAGCTTAGTACGAATCCGTGCAACTAATGAAAAACTGTTTTTT